The 24 T cell receptor beta chains below all came from one sample that was sequenced in a study of blood T cell repertoires in COVID-19. The protocol was immunoSEQ multiplex PCR, while the TCRdb copy is restricted to in-frame clones and leaves out a portion. This sample has over 150,000 clones; approximately 91% occur once, and the top ten carry 0.53%. Material: peripheral blood. All receptors come from a man aged 50-60 years with acute or convalescent COVID-19.

The V call is TRBV5-8, the J call TRBJ2-2; D uncertain. The CDR3 sequence is 14 residues long. The V and J ends lost 0 bases and 5 bases respectively, with 8 bases between them. Germline values: CDR1 SGHTS, CDR2 YDEGEE. The CDR3 is CASSLAGRTGELFF. The DNA for the CDR3 is TGTGCCAGCAGCTTGGCCGGCAGGACCGGGGAGCTGTTTTTT.

V usage is TRBV28 and J usage is TRBJ2-7; 7 nucleotides line up with TRBD2. The CDR3 extends over 15 amino acids. CDR1 and CDR2 (germline): MDHEN, SYDVKM. V lost 1 base to trimming and J lost 4 bases; unmatched junction nucleotides: 7. CDR3 in amino acids: CASSLSSGAVYEQYF. CDR3 DNA: TGTGCCAGCAGTTTATCCAGCGGGGCGGTATACGAGCAGTACTTC. Full variable domain (missing parts from reference TRBV28 and TRBJ2-7): DVKVTQSSRYLVKRTGEKVFLECVQDMDHENMFWYRQDPGLGLRLIYFSYDVKMKEKGDIPEGYSVSREKKERFSLILESASTNQTSMYLCASSLSSGAVYEQYFGPGTRLTVT.

V is TRBV7-8 and J is TRBJ2-2, with 10 bases lining up with TRBD2. CDR1 and CDR2 (germline): SGHVS, FQNEAQ. J gave up 4 bases and V 3 bases, and 5 bases lay outside the gene matches. The CDR3 sequence is 16 residues long. CDR3 in amino acids: CASSFSSGSVTGELFF. The CDR3 region has the DNA TGTGCCAGCAGCTTCTCTAGCGGGAGTGTCACCGGGGAGCTGTTTTTT.

The chain recombines TRBV5-1 with TRBJ2-7; D is undetermined. The CDR3 sequence is 12 residues long. Per germline, CDR1 SGHRS and CDR2 YFSETQ. The germline V and J ends were trimmed by 5 bases and 0 bases, with 6 bases remaining between them. The CDR3 region has the DNA TGCGCCAGCAGACAGACCTCCTACGAGCAGTACTTC. Translation gives CASRQTSYEQYF.

The count of this clone is one. The rearrangement uses TRBV2 and TRBJ1-1, with unresolved D. The CDR3 is 13 residues long. Germline assignment: CDR1 SNHLY and CDR2 FYNNEI. V lost 1 base and J lost 6, with 9 bases in between. The DNA of the CDR3 is TGTGCCAGCAGTGAAGGTTGGGCCGCTGAAGCTTTCTTT. It translates to CASSEGWAAEAFF.

The genes are TRBV4-2 and TRBJ1-2; the match to TRBD1 covers 8 bases. The CDR3 runs 14 residues. Unmatched junction bases numbered 11, after V lost 7 bases and J lost 7 bases. The V gene's germline CDR1 is LGHNA and CDR2 YNFKEQ. DNA for the CDR3: TGTGCCAGCACCGAACGGCAGGGGGCCTTTGGCTACACCTTC. This gives the protein CASTERQGAFGYTF.

The chain recombines TRBV11-2 with TRBJ1-5, with a possible D match to TRBD1 (5 bases). Germline lookup yields CDR1 SGHAT and CDR2 FQNNGV. The CDR3 runs 15 residues. With 0 bases removed from V and 4 bases from J, the gap between germline ends came to 10 bases. Here the CDR3 reads CASSLDQHRNQPQHF. The CDR3 DNA is TGTGCCAGCAGCTTAGATCAACACAGGAATCAGCCCCAGCATTTT.

A word on this clone: Relative to the germline gene, one junction end is altered; a read error may explain this. This chain links TRBV7-7 with TRBJ2-5; a weak D match, TRBD2 (6 bases). The germline V gene encodes CDR1 SSHAT and CDR2 FNYEAQ (reference sequence). This CDR3 comprises 14 residues. CDR3 nucleotides: TGTGCTAGCAGCTTAGGGACTGGCCAAGAGACCCAGTACTTC. Its translation is CASSLGTGQETQYF.

The rearrangement links TRBV6-5 to TRBJ1-3; a possible D gene is TRBD1 (6 bases). This CDR3 comprises 14 residues. The ends were cut back, 7 bases at V and 1 base at J, with 11 bases in the middle. Germline CDR1 is MNHEY and CDR2 is SVGAGI. CDR3 residues: CASMSDRSGNTIYF. CDR3 DNA sequence: TGTGCCAGCATGAGTGACAGGTCTGGAAACACCATATATTTT.

This clone was recorded once. This rearrangement joins TRBV30 to TRBJ1-1, with 9 bases fitting TRBD1. CDR1 GTSNPN and CDR2 SVGIG come from the germline V gene (reference sequence). This CDR3 spans 13 amino acids. V dropped 4 bases and J dropped 3; count of bases not matched to a gene: 3. CDR3 in amino acids: CAWTGQGYTEAFF. DNA for the CDR3: TGTGCCTGGACGGGACAGGGCTACACTGAAGCTTTCTTT.

The rearrangement links TRBV13 to TRBJ1-1, with 8 bases lining up with TRBD1. The CDR3 extends over 15 amino acids. The germline CDR1 and CDR2 sequences are PRHDT and FYEKMQ (reference sequence). J gave up 1 base and V 8 bases, and 9 bases lay outside the gene matches. CDR3 sequence: CASGPNGQGNTEAFF. In DNA form, the CDR3 reads TGTGCCAGCGGACCTAACGGACAGGGGAACACTGAAGCTTTCTTT.

The chain recombines TRBV4-1 with TRBJ1-2; D might be TRBD1 (5 bases). Germline lookup yields CDR1 MGHRA and CDR2 YSYEKL. Trimming removed 1 base from V and 6 bases from J, with 12 bases in between. This CDR3 is built from 14 residues. CDR3 sequence reads: CASSQVPGKDGYTF. The CDR3 coding sequence is TGCGCCAGCAGCCAAGTACCAGGGAAGGATGGCTACACCTTC.

The chain couples TRBV9 to TRBJ1-1; 9 nucleotides align to TRBD1. Per germline, CDR1 SGDLS and CDR2 YYNGEE. The CDR3 extends over 15 amino acids. J was trimmed by 0 bases and V by 3 bases; bases with no gene match: 3. CDR3 DNA: TGTGCCAGCAGCGCCTACAGGGGGCTGAACACTGAAGCTTTCTTT. Translating it yields CASSAYRGLNTEAFF.

The chain employs TRBV14 and TRBJ2-1; tentative D call: TRBD2 (5 bases). Trimming took off 6 bases at V and 3 bases at J, with 15 bases between the two ends. CDR1 and CDR2 (germline): SGHDN, FVKESK. This CDR3 contains 15 residues. For the CDR3, the DNA is TGTGCCAGCAGTCCCCCCAATGGAGGCTACAATGAGCAGTTCTTC. As protein: CASSPPNGGYNEQFF.

This rearrangement joins TRBV10-2 to TRBJ1-5, with 9 bases identical to TRBD1. Trimming removed 6 bases from V and 3 bases from J; junction bases left unmatched: 9. Germline CDR1 and CDR2: WSHSY and SAAADI. The CDR3 sequence is 16 residues long. In DNA, the CDR3 is TGCGCCAGCAGCCAAAGGTGGGACAGGGACAATCAGCCCCAGCATTTT. Amino acids: CASSQRWDRDNQPQHF.

This chain links TRBV5-1 with TRBJ2-3; 11 bases align to TRBD2. This CDR3 has 17 amino acids. V lost 0 bases, J lost 2 bases, and 5 bases stayed unmatched. Per the germline V gene, CDR1 is SGHRS and CDR2 is YFSETQ. CDR3 nucleotide sequence: TGCGCCAGCAGCTTGGAGGCTAGCGGGGGGCCCACAGATACGCAGTATTTT. Its protein product is CASSLEASGGPTDTQYF.

The V gene is TRBV6-6, the J gene TRBJ1-3, with 11 bases fitting TRBD1. J lost 2 bases, V lost 8 bases, and 8 bases had no gene match. There are 16 residues in the CDR3. Germline lookup yields CDR1 MNHNY and CDR2 SVGAGI (reference sequence). CDR3 in amino acids: CASGTGGPSPGNTIYF. Here the CDR3 DNA reads TGTGCCAGCGGGACAGGGGGACCCAGTCCTGGAAACACCATATATTTT.

The CDR3 coding sequence is TGCAGCGTTGAAGGTTCCGGTACCGGGGAGCTGTTTTTT. Protein product: CSVEGSGTGELFF. V and J are TRBV29-1 and TRBJ2-2; the D is unclear. This CDR3 has 13 amino acids. CDR1 is SQVTM and CDR2 is ANQGSEA in the germline V gene. The ends were cut back, 1 base at V and 5 bases at J, with 8 bases in the middle.

The chain employs TRBV10-3 and TRBJ1-5; a weak D match, TRBD1 (6 bases). CDR1 and CDR2 (germline): ENHRY, SYGVKD. The CDR3 is 16 amino acids. V was pared by 3 bases and J by 11 bases, with 23 bases between. CDR3 DNA: TGTGCCATCAGTGATGAATTAACAGGGCCCAGGATTGCCCAGCATTTT. It is translated as CAISDELTGPRIAQHF.

Points on this clone: This sample also contains other DNA sequences that code for the same CDR3. The chain employs TRBV28 and TRBJ1-1; a possible D gene is TRBD1 (5 bases). Trimming took off 6 bases at V and 0 bases at J, with 8 bases between the two ends. CDR1 and CDR2 (germline): MDHEN, SYDVKM. The CDR3 covers 13 residues. CDR3 region: CASSLTVNTEAFF. In nucleotides, the CDR3 is TGTGCCAGCAGCCTGACAGTGAACACTGAAGCTTTCTTT.

V gene TRBV7-2 combines with J gene TRBJ2-1, with 7 positions matching TRBD1. V shed 3 bases and J 4 bases; nucleotides not matched to a gene: 3. Germline V gene sequence: CDR1 SGHTA, CDR2 FQGNSA. There are 14 residues in the CDR3. CDR3 residues: CASSFQTGYNEQFF. The DNA of the CDR3 is TGTGCCAGCAGCTTCCAGACAGGGTACAATGAGCAGTTCTTC.

This sequence joins TRBV27 and TRBJ2-1; TRBD2 matches 13 bases. Germline CDR1 reads MNHEY; CDR2 reads SMNVEV (reference sequence). The CDR3 spans 17 residues. J gave up 4 bases and V 6 bases, and 9 bases lay outside the gene matches. In DNA form, the CDR3 reads TGTGCCAGCAGCTCATTGACTAGCGGGAGGCGGTACAATGAGCAGTTCTTC. Translating it yields CASSSLTSGRRYNEQFF.

The rearrangement joins TRBV6-5 to TRBJ1-5; possibly TRBD1 for D (5 bases). V was pared by 2 bases and J by 5 bases, with 7 bases between. CDR1 and CDR2 (germline): MNHEY, SVGAGI. The CDR3 contains 13 residues. The CDR3 region is CASSYNRYQPQHF. The CDR3 DNA reads TGTGCCAGCAGTTACAACAGGTATCAGCCCCAGCATTTT.

The chain combines TRBV10-3 with TRBJ1-5, with 7 bases fitting TRBD1. V trimming: 8 bases; J trimming: 9 bases; junction bases outside the gene matches: 10. The CDR3 has 13 amino acids. CDR1 is ENHRY, CDR2 SYGVKD, per germline. The CDR3 region is CAIGQDDRRPQHF. CDR3 DNA sequence: TGTGCCATCGGACAGGACGACCGTAGGCCCCAGCATTTT.